The entry below gives a single T cell receptor beta chain sequence along with its context. Gene and germline names: mouse. The data are from a study of tissue T cells after allogeneic stem cell transplantation. Time point described: mouse harvest day 7 after allogeneic transplant. Each mouse received 10^7 T-cell-depleted marrow cells plus 10^6 splenic CD5+ T cells by tail vein. Clones were sequenced by immunoSEQ multiplex PCR, and TCRdb holds only the in-frame ones, with some missing. The sample lists 8,000 to 8,500 clones; 40% to 55% were seen once. This TCR came from a female BALB/c mouse given C57BL/6 T cells with graft-versus-host disease after an allogeneic hematopoietic cell transplant. Sequencing input: skin.

CDR3 protein: CASSLDWGISQNTLYF. The CDR3 bases that were read are TGTGCCAGCAGTCTGGACTGGGGGATTAGTCAAAACACCTTGTAC. The chain carries TRBV24 and TRBJ2-4, with 9 bases matching TRBD2. The read ends 1 residue before the CDR3 terminus; that terminus is restored from the germline J gene. The germline CDR1 and CDR2 sequences are KGHTA and FRNEEI. With V trimmed by 2 bases and J by 0 bases, 3 bases remained unmatched. CDR3 length equals 16 residues.